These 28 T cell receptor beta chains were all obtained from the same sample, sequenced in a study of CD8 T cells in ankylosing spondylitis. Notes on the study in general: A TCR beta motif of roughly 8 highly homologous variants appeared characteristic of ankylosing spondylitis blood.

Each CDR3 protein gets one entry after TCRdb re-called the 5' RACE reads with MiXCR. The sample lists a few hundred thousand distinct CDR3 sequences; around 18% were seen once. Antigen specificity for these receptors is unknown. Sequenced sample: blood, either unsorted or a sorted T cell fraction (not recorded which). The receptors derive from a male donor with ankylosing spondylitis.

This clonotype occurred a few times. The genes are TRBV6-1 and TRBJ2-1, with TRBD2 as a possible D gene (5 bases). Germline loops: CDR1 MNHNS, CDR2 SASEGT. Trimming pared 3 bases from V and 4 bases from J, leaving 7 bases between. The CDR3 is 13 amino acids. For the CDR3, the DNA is TGTGCCAGCAGTGACAGGACTTACAATGAGCAGTTCTTC. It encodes CASSDRTYNEQFF.

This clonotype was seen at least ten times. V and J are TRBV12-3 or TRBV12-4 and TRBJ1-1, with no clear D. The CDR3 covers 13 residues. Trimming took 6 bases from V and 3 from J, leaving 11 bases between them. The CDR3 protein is CASRELWDTEAFF. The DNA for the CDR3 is TGTGCCAGCAGAGAACTATGGGACACTGAAGCTTTCTTT.

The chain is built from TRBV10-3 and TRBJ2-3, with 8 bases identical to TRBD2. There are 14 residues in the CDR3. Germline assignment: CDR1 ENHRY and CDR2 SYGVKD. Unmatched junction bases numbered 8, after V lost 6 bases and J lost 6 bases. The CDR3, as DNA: TGTGCCATCAGCCCCCCGGGGGGGGAGGATACGCAGTATTTT. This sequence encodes CAISPPGGEDTQYF.

CDR3 protein: CASSYTTRTGNEQFF. The CDR3 bases are TGTGCCAGCAGTTACACCACAAGGACAGGGAATGAGCAGTTCTTC. J is TRBJ2-1 and V is TRBV6-2 or TRBV6-3, with 8 positions matching TRBD1. There are 15 residues in the CDR3. Germline CDR1 reads MNHEY; CDR2 reads SVGEGT. V shed 2 bases and J 7 bases; nucleotides not matched to a gene: 7.

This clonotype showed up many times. The CDR3 loop is CSVEWLAGGMGEQFF. The CDR3 nucleotides read TGCAGCGTTGAGTGGCTAGCGGGAGGAATGGGGGAGCAGTTCTTC. V usage is TRBV29-1 and J usage is TRBJ2-1; 11 positions agree with TRBD2. J was trimmed by 10 bases and V by 3 bases; bases with no gene match: 11. Germline V gene lookup returns CDR1 SQVTM and CDR2 ANQGSEA. This CDR3 contains 15 residues.

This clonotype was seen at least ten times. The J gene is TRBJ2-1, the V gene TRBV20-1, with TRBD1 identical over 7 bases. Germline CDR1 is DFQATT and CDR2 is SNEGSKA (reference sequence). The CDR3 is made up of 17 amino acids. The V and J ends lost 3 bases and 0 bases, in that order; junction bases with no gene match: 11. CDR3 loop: CSASPIGQAASYNEQFF. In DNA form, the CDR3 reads TGCAGTGCTAGCCCGATTGGACAGGCGGCCTCCTACAATGAGCAGTTCTTC.

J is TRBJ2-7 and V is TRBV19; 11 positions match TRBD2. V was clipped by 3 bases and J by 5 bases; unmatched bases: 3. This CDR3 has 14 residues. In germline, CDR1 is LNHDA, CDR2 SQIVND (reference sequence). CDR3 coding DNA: TGTGCCAGTAGTATTGGGACTAGCGGACACGAGCAGTACTTC. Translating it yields CASSIGTSGHEQYF.

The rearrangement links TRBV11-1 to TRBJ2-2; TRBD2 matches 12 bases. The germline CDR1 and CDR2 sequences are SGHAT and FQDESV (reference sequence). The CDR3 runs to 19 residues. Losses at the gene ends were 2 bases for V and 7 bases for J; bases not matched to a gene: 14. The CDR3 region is CASSLPRGLAGTQVGELFF. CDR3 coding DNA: TGTGCCAGCAGCTTACCCCGCGGACTAGCGGGGACACAGGTCGGGGAGCTGTTTTTT.

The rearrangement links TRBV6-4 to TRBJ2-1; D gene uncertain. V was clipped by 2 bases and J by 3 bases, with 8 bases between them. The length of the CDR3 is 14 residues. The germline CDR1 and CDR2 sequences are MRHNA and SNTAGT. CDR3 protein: CASSDRPDYNEQFF. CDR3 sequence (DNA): TGTGCCAGCAGTGACAGGCCTGACTACAATGAGCAGTTCTTC.

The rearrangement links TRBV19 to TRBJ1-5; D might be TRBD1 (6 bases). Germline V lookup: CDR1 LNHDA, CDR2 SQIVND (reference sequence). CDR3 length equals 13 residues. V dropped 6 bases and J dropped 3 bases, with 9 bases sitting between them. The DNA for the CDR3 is TGTGCCAGTAGGGACAGCATCAATCAGCCCCAGCATTTT. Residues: CASRDSINQPQHF.

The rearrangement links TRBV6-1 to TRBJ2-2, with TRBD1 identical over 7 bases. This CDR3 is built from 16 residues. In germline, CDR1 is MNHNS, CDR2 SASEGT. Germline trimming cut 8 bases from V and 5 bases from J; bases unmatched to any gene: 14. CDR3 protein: CASYWDSGKGTGELFF. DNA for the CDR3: TGTGCCAGCTATTGGGACAGCGGAAAAGGAACCGGGGAGCTGTTTTTT.

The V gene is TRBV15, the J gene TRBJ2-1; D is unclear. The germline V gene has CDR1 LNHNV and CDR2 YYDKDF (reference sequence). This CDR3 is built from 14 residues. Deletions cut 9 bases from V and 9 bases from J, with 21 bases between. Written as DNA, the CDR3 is TGTGCCACGGGGTCGAGATCCGAGGTGGGTGAGCAGTTCTTC. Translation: CATGSRSEVGEQFF.

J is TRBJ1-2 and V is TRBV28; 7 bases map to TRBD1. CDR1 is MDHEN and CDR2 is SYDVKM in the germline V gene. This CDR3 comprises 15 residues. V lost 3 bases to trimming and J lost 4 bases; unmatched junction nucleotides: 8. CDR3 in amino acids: CASSFLGTDFYGYTF. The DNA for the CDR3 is TGTGCCAGCAGTTTCTTAGGGACAGATTTCTATGGCTACACCTTC.

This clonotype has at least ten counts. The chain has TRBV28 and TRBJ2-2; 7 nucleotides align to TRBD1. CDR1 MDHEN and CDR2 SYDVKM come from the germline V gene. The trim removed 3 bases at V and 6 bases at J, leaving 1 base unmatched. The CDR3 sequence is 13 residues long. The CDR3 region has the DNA TGTGCCAGCAGTTTGACAGGGCCCGGGGAGCTGTTTTTT. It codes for CASSLTGPGELFF.

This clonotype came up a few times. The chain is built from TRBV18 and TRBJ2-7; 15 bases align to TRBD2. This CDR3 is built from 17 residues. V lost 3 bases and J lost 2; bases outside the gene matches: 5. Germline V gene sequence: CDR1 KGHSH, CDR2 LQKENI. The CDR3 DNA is TGTGCCAGCTCACCGGGACTAGCGGGAGGCTACACCTACGAGCAGTACTTC. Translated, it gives CASSPGLAGGYTYEQYF.

CDR3 nucleotide sequence: TGCGCCAGCAGCCAAGAGGTAGGGTATAGATATGGCTACACCTTC. Encoded protein: CASSQEVGYRYGYTF. The chain combines TRBV4-1 with TRBJ1-2; D unclear. Trimming left V 0 bases short and J 5 bases short, with 13 bases between. CDR1 and CDR2 from the germline V gene are MGHRA and YSYEKL. The CDR3 has 15 amino acids.

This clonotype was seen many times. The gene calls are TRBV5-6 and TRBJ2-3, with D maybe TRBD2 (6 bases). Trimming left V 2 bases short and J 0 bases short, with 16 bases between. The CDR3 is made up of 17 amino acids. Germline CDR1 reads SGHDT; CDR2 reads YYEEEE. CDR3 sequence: CASSFFKGRYSTDTQYF. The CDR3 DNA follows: TGTGCCAGCAGCTTTTTCAAAGGGAGGTATAGCACAGATACGCAGTATTTT.

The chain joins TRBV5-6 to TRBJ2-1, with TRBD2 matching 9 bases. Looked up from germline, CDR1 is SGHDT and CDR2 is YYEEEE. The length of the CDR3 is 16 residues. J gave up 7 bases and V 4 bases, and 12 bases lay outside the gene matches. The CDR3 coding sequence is TGTGCCAGCAGCGGACTTCCGGGACTAGCCACGAATGAGCAGTTCTTC. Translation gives CASSGLPGLATNEQFF.

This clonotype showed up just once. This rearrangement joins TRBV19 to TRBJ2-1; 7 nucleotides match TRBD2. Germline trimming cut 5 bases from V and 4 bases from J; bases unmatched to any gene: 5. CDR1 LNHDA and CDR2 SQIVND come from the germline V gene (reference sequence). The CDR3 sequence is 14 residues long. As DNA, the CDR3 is TGTGCCAGTAGTCCTTCTAGCGGTTACAATGAGCAGTTCTTC. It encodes CASSPSSGYNEQFF.

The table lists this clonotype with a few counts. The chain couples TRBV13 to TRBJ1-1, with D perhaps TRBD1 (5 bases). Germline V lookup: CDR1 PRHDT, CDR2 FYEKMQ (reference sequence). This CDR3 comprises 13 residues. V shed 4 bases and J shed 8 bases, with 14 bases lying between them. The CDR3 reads CASSSQRDFEAFF. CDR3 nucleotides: TGTGCCAGCAGCTCCCAAAGGGACTTCGAAGCTTTCTTT.

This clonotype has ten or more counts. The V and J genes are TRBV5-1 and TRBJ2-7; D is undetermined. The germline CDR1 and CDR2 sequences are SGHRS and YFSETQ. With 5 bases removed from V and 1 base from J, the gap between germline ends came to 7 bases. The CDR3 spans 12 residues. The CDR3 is CASRSSSYEQYF. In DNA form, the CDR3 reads TGCGCCAGCAGATCCAGTTCCTACGAGCAGTACTTC.

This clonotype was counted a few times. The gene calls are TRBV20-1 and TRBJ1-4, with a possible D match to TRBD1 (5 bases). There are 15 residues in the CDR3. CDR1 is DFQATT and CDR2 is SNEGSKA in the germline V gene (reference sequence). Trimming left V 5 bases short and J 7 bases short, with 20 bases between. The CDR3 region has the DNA TGCAGTGCTCCACTGGCGTGGGGCGTGGGTGAAAAACTGTTTTTT. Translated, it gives CSAPLAWGVGEKLFF.

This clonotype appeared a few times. The CDR3 spells CASSVSPSGEADTQYF. The CDR3 nucleotides read TGTGCCAGCAGTGTCTCGCCCAGCGGGGAGGCAGATACGCAGTATTTT. This chain links TRBV6-4 with TRBJ2-3; 7 bases match TRBD2. The CDR3 runs 16 residues. CDR1 MRHNA and CDR2 SNTAGT come from the germline V gene. V dropped 4 bases and J dropped 4; count of bases not matched to a gene: 11.

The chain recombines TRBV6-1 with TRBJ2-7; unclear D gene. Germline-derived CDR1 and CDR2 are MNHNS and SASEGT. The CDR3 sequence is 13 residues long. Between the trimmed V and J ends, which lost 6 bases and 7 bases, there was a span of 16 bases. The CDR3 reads CASRPRGRWEQYF. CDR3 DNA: TGTGCCAGCAGGCCCAGAGGCCGCTGGGAGCAGTACTTC.

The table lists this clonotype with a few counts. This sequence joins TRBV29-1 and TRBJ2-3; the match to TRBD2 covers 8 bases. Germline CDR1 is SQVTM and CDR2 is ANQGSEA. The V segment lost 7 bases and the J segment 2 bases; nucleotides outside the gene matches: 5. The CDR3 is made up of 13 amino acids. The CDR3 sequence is CSGAGGDTDTQYF. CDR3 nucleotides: TGCAGCGGTGCGGGGGGCGACACAGATACGCAGTATTTT.

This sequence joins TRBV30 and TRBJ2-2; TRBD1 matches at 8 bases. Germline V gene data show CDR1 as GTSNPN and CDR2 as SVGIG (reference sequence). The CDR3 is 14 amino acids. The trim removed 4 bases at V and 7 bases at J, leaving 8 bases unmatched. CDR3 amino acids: CAWTVQGVVGELFF. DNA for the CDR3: TGTGCCTGGACCGTACAGGGGGTCGTCGGGGAGCTGTTTTTT.

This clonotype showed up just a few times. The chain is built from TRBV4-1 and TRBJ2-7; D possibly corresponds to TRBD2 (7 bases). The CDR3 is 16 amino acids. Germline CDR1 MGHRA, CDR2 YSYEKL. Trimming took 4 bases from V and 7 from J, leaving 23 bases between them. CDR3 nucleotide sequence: TGCGCCAGCAGCCCACTTTGGGGGGGCCGTGAGAGAGAGCAGTACTTC. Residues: CASSPLWGGREREQYF.

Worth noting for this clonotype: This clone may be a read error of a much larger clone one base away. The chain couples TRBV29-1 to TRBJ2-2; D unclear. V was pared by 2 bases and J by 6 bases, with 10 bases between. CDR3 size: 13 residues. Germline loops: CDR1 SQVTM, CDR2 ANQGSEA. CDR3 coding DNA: TGCAGCGTTGAAAGTAGTAACTCCGGGGAGCTGTTTTTT. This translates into CSVESSNSGELFF.